This T cell receptor beta chain is drawn from a study of T-cell reconstitution after alpha-beta-depleted transplantation in children. CDR1 and CDR2 (germline): MGHRA, YSYEKL. The CDR3 runs to 17 residues. V was pared by 1 base and J by 2 bases, with 15 bases between. This clonotype was counted a few times. The antigen remains undetermined. Overall study results and limits: Several hundred rapidly expanded clones from non-depleted graft cells reportedly supplied alpha-beta T cells about two months post-transplant. The authors attributed T-cell counts and diversity one year after transplant mostly to newly produced T cells. It was surviving recipient T cells and thymic progenitors that gave some patients high TCRbeta diversity at day 60.

Preparation of the TCRbeta library used unique molecular identifiers. TCRdb analysed the PCR reads with MiXCR anew, one entry per CDR3 protein. The top ten clones hold roughly 28% of a sample with about 980,000 distinct CDR3 sequences, about 29% of them seen once. This specimen was PBMCs, mostly from graft donor cells, taken 360 days after TCRalphabeta/CD19-depleted stem cell transplant. The V gene is TRBV4-1, the J gene TRBJ1-5; no definite D call. The clonotype was recovered from a boy under two years old who had a stem cell transplant for SCID, so the T cells may come from the graft donor. The CDR3 protein is CASSQALQPMGNQPQHF. The CDR3 DNA reads TGCGCCAGCAGCCAAGCCTTACAGCCCATGGGCAATCAGCCCCAGCATTTT.